Here is one TCR beta chain with its context. As yet, its antigen is unknown. The data originate from a study of post-analysis software for immune sequencing data. In the study overall: Relapsing-remitting, secondary progressive and progressive-relapsing multiple sclerosis courses were included.

cDNA libraries for TCR beta contained unique molecular identifiers. Some 500,000 cDNA molecules were obtained per 1 to 10 million input T cells. From the PCR reads, TCRdb called clonotypes with MiXCR, one entry per CDR3 protein. Here the sample spans a few hundred thousand distinct CDR3 sequences, about a third being singletons. Whole-study results and caveats: Included in a set of several TRBV segments more frequent in patients than controls were TRBV5-6, TRBV5-1 and TRBV20-1. Those with multiple sclerosis, the patient group, showed significantly lower normalized Chao1 diversity than controls. F-measure co-clustering was strong for batch-matched samples.

Germline trimming cut 0 bases from V and 5 bases from J; bases unmatched to any gene: 6. The CDR3 extends over 15 amino acids. Germline CDR1 and CDR2: LNHNV and YYDKDF (reference sequence). The TCR sequence derives from a girl aged 2-17 years with multiple sclerosis. What was sequenced was blood. The chain links TRBV15 to TRBJ1-2, with TRBD1 matching over 7 bases. CDR3 bases: TGTGCCACCAGCAGAGATCAGGGACAGAAGTATGGCTACACCTTC. It translates to CATSRDQGQKYGYTF.